The 22 T cell receptor beta chains listed next were all sequenced from one sample in a study of technical replicates of blood from a few donors. Assay: immunoSEQ multiplex PCR; the TCRdb copy retains only in-frame clones and omits some. The sample contains roughly 15,000 clones, 80% of which appear only once. The material sequenced was PBMCs. Receptor source: a human donor in good health.

The V call is TRBV30, the J call TRBJ2-3, with 7 bases fitting TRBD2. Unmatched junction bases numbered 26, after V lost 4 bases and J lost 7 bases. Germline V CDR1 and CDR2: GTSNPN, SVGIG (reference sequence). The CDR3 is made up of 19 amino acids. This chain's CDR3 is CAWTPGRGRVGEGLNTQYF. CDR3 nucleotide sequence: TGTGCCTGGACCCCGGGGCGGGGAAGAGTGGGGGAGGGCCTAAATACGCAGTATTTT.

The CDR3 spells CAISESAGEGDTQYF. DNA for the CDR3: TGTGCCATCAGTGAATCAGCGGGAGAGGGAGATACGCAGTATTTT. This chain joins TRBV10-3 and TRBJ2-3; 8 bases fit TRBD2. The length of the CDR3 is 15 residues. V shed 3 bases and J 5 bases; nucleotides not matched to a gene: 7. Per germline, CDR1 ENHRY and CDR2 SYGVKD.

This sequence joins TRBV7-2 and TRBJ1-2, with 8 positions matching TRBD1. J gave up 8 bases and V 4 bases, and 3 bases lay outside the gene matches. Per germline, CDR1 SGHTA and CDR2 FQGNSA. The CDR3 covers 12 residues. CDR3 region: CASSSTGAGYTF. The CDR3 bases are TGTGCCAGCAGCTCGACAGGGGCCGGCTACACCTTC.

The chain combines TRBV19 with TRBJ2-7; 12 bases line up with TRBD2. The CDR3 loop spans 15 amino acids. Germline-derived CDR1 and CDR2 are LNHDA and SQIVND (reference sequence). J gave up 4 bases and V 6 bases, and 7 bases lay outside the gene matches. CDR3 sequence reads: CASSYGLAGSYEQYF. The CDR3 region has the DNA TGTGCCAGTAGCTATGGACTAGCGGGATCGTACGAGCAGTACTTC.

This chain connects TRBV27 to TRBJ2-1, with 7 bases aligning to TRBD2. Germline-derived CDR1 and CDR2 are MNHEY and SMNVEV (reference sequence). Losses at the gene ends were 6 bases for V and 4 bases for J; bases not matched to a gene: 9. CDR3 length: 15 amino acids. CDR3 in amino acids: CASRFRDYLYNEQFF. The CDR3 DNA follows: TGTGCCAGCAGATTCAGGGACTACCTTTACAATGAGCAGTTCTTC.

The CDR3 nucleotides read TGTGCCACCCAGACCGGGGGGACTGAAGCTTTCTTT. Residues: CATQTGGTEAFF. The chain recombines TRBV7-8 with TRBJ1-1, with a tentative D call TRBD1 (5 bases). Germline CDR1 is SGHVS and CDR2 is FQNEAQ. The CDR3 has 12 residues. The V end lost 10 bases, the J end lost 5 bases, and 14 bases lay between the germline ends. Using reference TRBV7-8 and TRBJ1-1 for the parts outside the CDR3, the full variable domain is GAGVSQSPRYKVAKRGQDVALRCDPISGHVSLFWYQQALGQGPEFLTYFQNEAQLDKSGLPSDRFFAERPEGSVSTLKIQRTQQEDSAVYLCATQTGGTEAFFGQGTRLTVV.

This clone was recorded once. V is TRBV5-1 and J is TRBJ2-5; D might be TRBD1 (6 bases). Germline V lookup: CDR1 SGHRS, CDR2 YFSETQ. The ends were cut back, 6 bases at V and 5 bases at J, with 20 bases in the middle. This CDR3 has 15 residues. CDR3 sequence: CASTLGQGLRETQYF. The CDR3 DNA sequence: TGCGCCAGCACCTTAGGTCAGGGGTTGAGGGAGACCCAGTACTTC.

The V call is TRBV5-5, the J call TRBJ2-2; 7 bases are a match to TRBD1. CDR1 is SGHKS, CDR2 YYEKEE, per germline (reference sequence). The CDR3 is 16 amino acids. With V trimmed by 0 bases and J by 6 bases, 8 bases remained unmatched. The CDR3, as DNA: TGTGCCAGCAGCTTGGATGCTTCGACAGGGTCCGGGGAGCTGTTTTTT. Protein sequence: CASSLDASTGSGELFF.

The gene calls are TRBV5-6 and TRBJ2-1, with D uncertain. The CDR3 loop spans 13 amino acids. CDR1 SGHDT and CDR2 YYEEEE come from the germline V gene. Deletions cut 3 bases from V and 5 bases from J, with 9 bases between. The DNA for the CDR3 is TGTGCCAGCAGCTCACAACCAGACAATGAGCAGTTCTTC. This codes for CASSSQPDNEQFF. The full variable domain, rest sourced from reference TRBV5-6 and TRBJ2-1, is DAGVTQSPTHLIKTRGQQVTLRCSPKSGHDTVSWYQQALGQGPQFIFQYYEEEERQRGNFPDRFSGHQFPNYSSELNVNALLLGDSALYLCASSSQPDNEQFFGPGTRLTVL.

The rearrangement joins TRBV6-5 to TRBJ1-1, with unresolved D. The germline V and J ends were trimmed by 2 bases and 0 bases, with 7 bases remaining between them. Germline V lookup: CDR1 MNHEY, CDR2 SVGAGI. The CDR3 is 14 amino acids. The chain's CDR3 is CASSYAGMNTEAFF. CDR3 coding DNA: TGTGCCAGCAGTTACGCGGGCATGAACACTGAAGCTTTCTTT.

This chain uses TRBV7-9 with TRBJ1-1; 8 positions match TRBD1. The germline V gene encodes CDR1 SEHNR and CDR2 FQNEAQ (reference sequence). There are 15 residues in the CDR3. After removal of 1 base from V and 0 bases from J, the junction contained 1 base not matched to a gene. CDR3 amino acids: CASSLGDRLNTEAFF. In DNA form, the CDR3 reads TGTGCCAGCAGCTTAGGGGACAGGTTGAACACTGAAGCTTTCTTT.

The genes are TRBV5-1 and TRBJ2-7; a weak D match, TRBD2 (6 bases). Germline assignment: CDR1 SGHRS and CDR2 YFSETQ. V was cut by 3 bases and J by 3 bases, with 13 bases left in between. The CDR3 extends over 14 amino acids. The CDR3 sequence: CASSSTGSGYEQYF. As DNA, the CDR3 is TGCGCCAGCAGCTCGACCGGGAGTGGCTACGAGCAGTACTTC.

The chain couples TRBV5-4 to TRBJ2-1, with 10 bases identical to TRBD1. The CDR3 loop spans 15 amino acids. The junction had 1 base not matched to a gene; V was cut back by 0 bases and J by 4 bases. Germline values: CDR1 SGHNT, CDR2 YYREEE (reference sequence). CDR3 residues: CASSLGDRGYNEQFF. Here the CDR3 DNA reads TGTGCCAGCAGCTTGGGGGACAGGGGATACAATGAGCAGTTCTTC. Drawing the rest from reference TRBV5-4 and TRBJ2-1, the complete variable domain is ETGVTQSPTHLIKTRGQQVTLRCSSQSGHNTVSWYQQALGQGPQFIFQYYREEENGRGNFPPRFSGLQFPNYSSELNVNALELDDSALYLCASSLGDRGYNEQFFGPGTRLTVL.

About this clone: Germline and junction disagree at one end, which may indicate a read error. The CDR3 region has the DNA TGTGCCACCAGTACGGGGAATCAGCCCCAGCATTTT. It encodes CATSTGNQPQHF. The chain uses TRBV28 and TRBJ1-5; D uncertain. This CDR3 comprises 12 residues. Germline V lookup: CDR1 MDHEN, CDR2 SYDVKM.

The chain couples TRBV25-1 to TRBJ2-2, with 7 nucleotides matching TRBD2. The CDR3 covers 16 residues. V was pared by 3 bases and J by 1 base, with 5 bases of the junction left unmatched. Germline CDR1 MGHDK, CDR2 SYGVNS. The DNA of the CDR3 is TGTGCCAGCAGTGACCTGCTAGCGGAGAACACCGGGGAGCTGTTTTTT. It translates to CASSDLLAENTGELFF.

The CDR3, as DNA: TGTGCCAGCACCCAGGGGGGCCAAGAGACCCAGTACTTC. It is translated as CASTQGGQETQYF. V is TRBV28 and J is TRBJ2-5; weak D call: TRBD1 (7 bases). The V end lost 7 bases, the J end lost 1 base, and 10 bases lay between the germline ends. This CDR3 has 13 amino acids. Germline assignment: CDR1 MDHEN and CDR2 SYDVKM.

J is TRBJ2-3 and V is TRBV7-9, with D tentatively TRBD1 (5 bases). V lost 5 bases and J lost 2, with 17 bases in between. The CDR3 covers 16 residues. Germline CDR1 SEHNR, CDR2 FQNEAQ (reference sequence). CDR3 DNA: TGTGCCAGCAGCCCCCAGGGCGGACCACACACAGATACGCAGTATTTT. Translated, it gives CASSPQGGPHTDTQYF.

The V and J genes are TRBV5-8 and TRBJ1-2; a possible D gene is TRBD1 (6 bases). The CDR3 runs to 15 residues. Germline V lookup: CDR1 SGHTS, CDR2 YDEGEE. With 1 base removed from V and 7 bases from J, the gap between germline ends came to 17 bases. CDR3 sequence reads: CASSLSGGQVSGYTF. The CDR3 coding sequence is TGTGCCAGCAGCTTGAGCGGGGGGCAGGTATCTGGCTACACCTTC.

The DNA of the CDR3 is TGCGCCAGCAGTCCCAGGGTGGATGGCACCGGGGAGCTGTTTTTT. Protein: CASSPRVDGTGELFF. This chain uses TRBV10-1 with TRBJ2-2; D is perhaps TRBD1 (5 bases). The CDR3 covers 15 residues. V was shortened by 5 bases and J by 4 bases, with 14 bases between the two germline ends. Germline lookup yields CDR1 WNHNN and CDR2 SYGVQD (reference sequence).

This clone was seen only once. The rearrangement links TRBV2 to TRBJ2-3; the match to TRBD2 covers 12 bases. Losses at the gene ends were 6 bases for V and 6 bases for J; bases not matched to a gene: 7. The CDR3 consists of 15 residues. CDR1 SNHLY and CDR2 FYNNEI come from the germline V gene. The CDR3 region has the DNA TGTGCCAGCAGCCGCCTAGCGGGAGGGGAGGATACGCAGTATTTT. Its protein is CASSRLAGGEDTQYF.

This clone was seen a few times. V and J are TRBV30 and TRBJ1-5; 7 nucleotides agree with TRBD1. The CDR3 runs to 13 residues. Germline V CDR1 and CDR2: GTSNPN, SVGIG (reference sequence). Trimming at V came to 5 bases and at J to 6 bases, leaving 7 bases not matched to a gene. The CDR3 spells CAWDRGGGQPQHF. The DNA for the CDR3 is TGTGCCTGGGACCGAGGGGGCGGTCAGCCCCAGCATTTT.

This clone showed up just once. V gene TRBV7-2 combines with J gene TRBJ1-5; D possibly corresponds to TRBD1 (5 bases). Looked up from germline, CDR1 is SGHTA and CDR2 is FQGNSA. V shed 2 bases and J shed 4 bases, with 9 bases lying between them. CDR3 length equals 14 residues. The CDR3 here is CASSLRGGNQPQHF. The CDR3 coding sequence is TGTGCCAGCAGCTTACGGGGGGGAAATCAGCCCCAGCATTTT. Variable domain in full (rest from reference TRBV7-2 and TRBJ1-5): GAGVSQSPSNKVTEKGKDVELRCDPISGHTALYWYRQSLGQGLEFLIYFQGNSAPDKSGLPSDRFSAERTGGSVSTLTIQRTQQEDSAVYLCASSLRGGNQPQHFGDGTRLSIL.